Below, one TCR beta chain is given with its context. Original methodology: From reference gene primer amplification, estimates of nucleated cell counts were derived. Produced via immunoSEQ multiplex PCR; TCRdb's table is partial and in-frame only. D and trimming were read from the DNA, whereas the V and J calls and clone size are those reported in that table. The sample has around 130,000 clones; 70% to 90% are singletons. This CDR3 has 13 amino acids. Germline loops: CDR1 SNHLY, CDR2 FYNNEI. Trimming cost V 6 bases and J 5 bases, with 11 bases left between them. The sample belongs to a study of blood T cell repertoires in COVID-19. Looking at the study overall: COVID-19 samples from acute and convalescent phases originated in the United States, Italy and Spain. The cDNA or gDNA used as material had been derived from T cells, B-cell-depleted T cells, or PBMCs.

Sequenced sample: peripheral blood. This clonotype was obtained from a human donor in a cohort sampled during active COVID-19. The V call is TRBV2, the J call TRBJ1-5; possibly TRBD1 for D (6 bases). CDR3: CASRQGRDQPQHF. The CDR3 DNA is TGTGCCAGCAGACAGGGTAGGGATCAGCCCCAGCATTTT.